The rows below give T cell receptor beta chains drawn from one sample of a study of neoadjuvant nivolumab and ipilimumab in lung cancer. Clones were sequenced by immunoSEQ multiplex PCR, and TCRdb holds only the in-frame ones, with some missing. This table holds about 38,000 clones, about 88% found once. The source material was peripheral blood, sampled before neoadjuvant nivolumab, alone or with ipilimumab. All receptors come from an adult with non-small cell lung cancer. Each CDR3 is given with its conserved first and last residue. Fields, in order: CDR3 protein, CDR3 length, V gene, D gene. D genes are given only for firm matches.

CDR3: CASSEVVKNTGELFF
length: 15
V: TRBV6-1
D: .

CDR3: CASSSWTEKTYEQYF
length: 15
V: TRBV7-8
D: .

CDR3: CASSLSVDYGYTF
length: 13
V: TRBV28
D: .

CDR3: CASSQDRVPYEQYF
length: 14
V: TRBV7-9
D: TRBD1

CDR3: CASSLGGTSGITDTQYF
length: 17
V: TRBV5-8
D: TRBD2

CDR3: CASSQDLLAGGSTDTQYF
length: 18
V: TRBV4-2
D: TRBD2

CDR3: CASSHGQGAETQYF
length: 14
V: TRBV4-1
D: TRBD1

CDR3: CASSSSDRANYGYTF
length: 15
V: TRBV5-6
D: TRBD1

CDR3: CASRGLAGSYEQYF
length: 14
V: TRBV25-1
D: TRBD2

CDR3: CATTGDTDTQYF
length: 12
V: TRBV10-3
D: TRBD1

CDR3: CASRKRVSSYNEQFF
length: 15
V: TRBV5-6
D: .

CDR3: CASHDSSGANVLTF
length: 14
V: TRBV5-1
D: .

CDR3: CASSYSLVGYEQYF
length: 14
V: TRBV6-5
D: .

CDR3: CASSLRQGGVAFF
length: 13
V: TRBV7-6
D: TRBD1

CDR3: CASSPALAGVETGELFF
length: 17
V: TRBV18
D: TRBD2

CDR3: CASRNPDRQETQYF
length: 14
V: TRBV6-5
D: .

CDR3: CTSSQLVGIPSREGNEQFF
length: 19
V: TRBV1
D: .

CDR3: CASPSQGEGFGDTQYF
length: 16
V: TRBV19
D: TRBD1

CDR3: CASSVGGLGTGELFF
length: 15
V: TRBV9
D: .

CDR3: CASSQDWGYSGNTIYF
length: 16
V: TRBV4-3
D: .

CDR3: CASSWATGELFF
length: 12
V: TRBV10-2
D: .

CDR3: CASSLGSDNEQFF
length: 13
V: TRBV7-7
D: .

CDR3: CAWSFNARGNEQFF
length: 14
V: TRBV30
D: .

CDR3: CATGLYEQYF
length: 10
V: TRBV28
D: .

CDR3: CAWGHLAGGRGLTDTQYF
length: 18
V: TRBV30
D: TRBD2

CDR3: CASSPSGDMDNEQFF
length: 15
V: TRBV7-7
D: .

CDR3: CASSITSGGRHTQYF
length: 15
V: TRBV19
D: TRBD2

CDR3: CASSVSEYTGNTIYF
length: 15
V: TRBV18
D: .

CDR3: CASSLIGATNEKLFF
length: 15
V: TRBV5-1
D: .

CDR3: CASSLAMGGGAGANVLTF
length: 18
V: TRBV7-2
D: .

CDR3: CASSPRGQSGNTIYF
length: 15
V: TRBV7-2
D: TRBD1

CDR3: CSVVTATQETQYF
length: 13
V: TRBV29-1
D: .

CDR3: CATSRGGQGATGELFF
length: 16
V: TRBV15
D: TRBD1

CDR3: CASSLRRKGDIQYF
length: 14
V: TRBV7-3
D: .

CDR3: CAISFGAGDEQYF
length: 13
V: TRBV10-3
D: .

CDR3: CASSLAQGNEQFF
length: 13
V: TRBV11-2
D: TRBD1

CDR3: CAWSKGSGYEQYF
length: 13
V: TRBV30
D: .

CDR3: CASSLGSAQKPQHF
length: 14
V: TRBV7-2
D: .

CDR3: CASSFDTMRMYF
length: 12
V: TRBV11-2
D: .

CDR3: CASRPSGSYEQYF
length: 13
V: TRBV6-1
D: TRBD2

CDR3: CASSNFGSGSPPYEQYF
length: 17
V: TRBV19
D: TRBD2

CDR3: CASSLAPPSGTDTQYF
length: 16
V: TRBV5-1
D: .

CDR3: CASSLVDRGYGYTF
length: 14
V: TRBV7-2
D: TRBD1

CDR3: CASSPIGQETQYF
length: 13
V: TRBV5-1
D: .

CDR3: CAWSGFGPRAMNTEAFF
length: 17
V: TRBV30
D: .

CDR3: CASSPDMVNQPQHF
length: 14
V: TRBV7-9
D: .

CDR3: CASSPGQLYEQYF
length: 13
V: TRBV7-3
D: .

CDR3: CASSPGTTGYEGGYTF
length: 16
V: TRBV13
D: TRBD1

CDR3: CASSESTSGSPDTQYF
length: 16
V: TRBV10-2
D: TRBD2

CDR3: CASSWSGTGSYEQYF
length: 15
V: TRBV5-4
D: TRBD1

CDR3: CSVEATGGGYGYTF
length: 14
V: TRBV29-1
D: TRBD1

CDR3: CSVVGVSSTDTQYF
length: 14
V: TRBV29-1
D: .

CDR3: CASSPQIPQGRIATNEKLFF
length: 20
V: TRBV18
D: .

CDR3: CASSGRDEKLFF
length: 12
V: TRBV2
D: .

CDR3: CASSIASAGAAYEQYF
length: 16
V: TRBV19
D: TRBD2

CDR3: CASSSATGGIYEQYF
length: 15
V: TRBV7-6
D: TRBD1

CDR3: CASSLSGTGVETQYF
length: 15
V: TRBV5-4
D: TRBD2